This T cell receptor beta chain is drawn from a study of blood T cell repertoires in COVID-19. On the study more broadly: Samples came from the United States, Italy and Spain, spanning acute and convalescent COVID-19.

The CDR3 totals 13 residues. The ends were cut back, 3 bases at V and 1 base at J, with 6 bases in the middle. Germline assignment: CDR1 LNHDA and CDR2 SQIVND (reference sequence). The protocol was immunoSEQ multiplex PCR, while the TCRdb copy is restricted to in-frame clones and leaves out a portion. The profile shows hundreds of thousands of clones, approximately 82% of them singletons. The chain uses TRBV19 and TRBJ1-1, with D perhaps TRBD1 (5 bases). The sequence was collected from a woman of 80 years or more with acute or convalescent COVID-19. The source material was peripheral blood. The CDR3 DNA sequence: TGTGCCAGTAGTATCGGGGGGAACACTGAAGCTTTCTTT. It specifies CASSIGGNTEAFF.